A single sample gave rise to the 20 T cell receptor beta chains below, sequenced in a study of a mutant IDH1 vaccine in newly diagnosed glioma. No antigens are known for them. The time point here: week 5, during vaccination. With topical imiquimod, each dose of the vaccine consisted of 300 ug of mutant IDH1 20-mer peptide. Sequencing used immunoSEQ multiplex PCR; TCRdb keeps in-frame clones, though not all of them. The table lists about 60,000 clones, approximately 79% of them singletons. Sequenced here: PBMCs, sampled from a glioma patient whose treatment included an IDH1 peptide vaccine. The receptors were sampled from a woman aged 50 to 60 with glioma.

J is TRBJ1-2 and V is TRBV27, with D uncertain. The length of the CDR3 is 13 residues. The germline CDR1 and CDR2 sequences are MNHEY and SMNVEV (reference sequence). Trimming took 6 bases from V and 1 from J, leaving 9 bases between them. The CDR3 nucleotides read TGTGCCAGCAGACTTCTCGGTAACTATGGCTACACCTTC. It codes for CASRLLGNYGYTF.

The rearrangement links TRBV9 to TRBJ1-1; 7 bases map to TRBD1. Trimming took 1 base from V and 7 from J; bases not matched to a gene: 4. Germline V CDR1 and CDR2: SGDLS, YYNGEE. The CDR3 runs to 13 residues. As DNA, the CDR3 is TGTGCCAGCAGCGTAAAGGGGGCGGGTGAAGCTTTCTTT. As protein: CASSVKGAGEAFF.

The chain recombines TRBV2 with TRBJ1-2; D gene uncertain. Between the trimmed V and J ends, which lost 1 base and 1 base, there was a span of 13 bases. From germline, CDR1 is SNHLY and CDR2 FYNNEI. CDR3 length equals 16 residues. CDR3 DNA sequence: TGTGCCAGCAGTGAAGAGACGGGGTGGCGTAACTATGGCTACACCTTC. Translated: CASSEETGWRNYGYTF. Together with reference TRBV2 and TRBJ1-2, the CDR3 gives the full variable domain: EPEVTQTPSHQVTQMGQEVILRCVPISNHLYFYWYRQILGQKVEFLVSFYNNEISEKSEIFDDQFSVERPDGSNFTLKIRSTKLEDSAMYFCASSEETGWRNYGYTFGSGTRLTVV.

This clone has just a few counts. The chain employs TRBV30 and TRBJ1-3; no firm D call. Trimming stripped 2 bases from V and 9 bases from J, with 17 bases between. This CDR3 region has 14 residues. Germline V gene data show CDR1 as GTSNPN and CDR2 as SVGIG (reference sequence). CDR3 sequence (DNA): TGTGCCTGGAGTATTGGGAACGGGAAAAGCACCATATATTTT. Translating gives CAWSIGNGKSTIYF. Full variable domain (remainder filled in from reference TRBV30 and TRBJ1-3): SQTIHQWPATLVQPVGSPLSLECTVEGTSNPNLYWYRQAAGRGLQLLFYSVGIGQISSEVPQNLSASRPQDRQFILSSKKLLLSDSGFYLCAWSIGNGKSTIYFGEGSWLTVV.

This chain joins TRBV4-1 and TRBJ1-5; perhaps TRBD1 as D (5 bases). V lost 4 bases, J lost 2 bases, and 18 bases lay in between. This CDR3 has 17 amino acids. Germline CDR1 is MGHRA and CDR2 is YSYEKL. As DNA, the CDR3 is TGCGCCAGCAGCCCACGAATCCACGGGGGAGGCAATCAGCCCCAGCATTTT. The encoded protein is CASSPRIHGGGNQPQHF.

The rearrangement uses TRBV4-1 and TRBJ1-2; D not resolved. This CDR3 is built from 14 residues. Germline CDR1 and CDR2: MGHRA and YSYEKL. The V end was cut by 1 base, the J end by 4 bases, with 10 bases between. DNA for the CDR3: TGCGCCAGCAGCCAAGTTGGCAGCACCTATGGCTACACCTTC. Its protein product is CASSQVGSTYGYTF.

J is TRBJ2-2 and V is TRBV19, with D possibly being TRBD1 (5 bases). V shed 0 bases and J shed 4 bases, with 12 bases lying between them. This CDR3 is built from 16 residues. Per germline, CDR1 LNHDA and CDR2 SQIVND (reference sequence). The DNA of the CDR3 is TGTGCCAGTAGTATAGATATGGCAGGGTTCACCGGGGAGCTGTTTTTT. It encodes CASSIDMAGFTGELFF. The variable domain in full, completed from reference TRBV19 and TRBJ2-2, reads DGGITQSPKYLFRKEGQNVTLSCEQNLNHDAMYWYRQDPGQGLRLIYYSQIVNDFQKGDIAEGYSVSREKKESFPLTVTSAQKNPTAFYLCASSIDMAGFTGELFFGEGSRLTVL.

This clone appeared once. The V and J genes are TRBV6-1 and TRBJ2-5; TRBD2 matches at 7 bases. Trimming at V came to 1 base and at J to 4 bases, leaving 12 bases not matched to a gene. Per germline, CDR1 MNHNS and CDR2 SASEGT. This CDR3 spans 17 amino acids. The CDR3 region has the DNA TGTGCCAGCAGTGAAGTCGGGTCAATGGGGGGGATAGAGACCCAGTACTTC. Translated: CASSEVGSMGGIETQYF.

The chain recombines TRBV9 with TRBJ1-2; D is unresolved. The CDR3 spans 12 residues. The germline V and J ends were trimmed by 0 bases and 7 bases, with 7 bases remaining between them. The germline V gene has CDR1 SGDLS and CDR2 YYNGEE. CDR3 region: CASSVGVTGYTF. As DNA, the CDR3 is TGTGCCAGCAGCGTAGGGGTGACTGGCTACACCTTC.

The chain couples TRBV6-1 to TRBJ2-2; unclear D gene. The V gene lost 7 bases and the J gene lost 2 bases, with 2 bases spanning the gap. CDR1 and CDR2 (germline): MNHNS, SASEGT. CDR3 size: 11 residues. The CDR3 spells CASTNTGELFF. Here the CDR3 DNA reads TGTGCCAGCACCAACACCGGGGAGCTGTTTTTT.

This clone has only one observation. The V and J genes are TRBV28 and TRBJ1-3; D not certain. This CDR3 region has 13 residues. The germline V and J ends were trimmed by 8 bases and 8 bases, with 16 bases remaining between them. Germline V CDR1 and CDR2: MDHEN, SYDVKM. The DNA for the CDR3 is TGTGCCAGCCTAGCGGGTGGCGGGGACACCATATATTTT. Translation gives CASLAGGGDTIYF.

J is TRBJ1-1 and V is TRBV11-2, with 7 bases fitting TRBD1. Germline V gene sequence: CDR1 SGHAT, CDR2 FQNNGV. Losses at the gene ends were 5 bases for V and 0 bases for J; bases not matched to a gene: 6. The CDR3 consists of 15 residues. CDR3 DNA: TGTGCCAGCAGCACCACGACAGGGTTGAACACTGAAGCTTTCTTT. Translation: CASSTTTGLNTEAFF.

The rearrangement uses TRBV27 and TRBJ1-2; D is ambiguous. V was cut by 5 bases and J by 3 bases, with 13 bases left in between. CDR1 and CDR2 (germline): MNHEY, SMNVEV (reference sequence). CDR3 length equals 14 residues. The CDR3 coding sequence is TGTGCCAGCAGTAGCAACGGGTGGGACTATGGCTACACCTTC. This codes for CASSSNGWDYGYTF.

The V and J genes are TRBV9 and TRBJ1-1; D possibly corresponds to TRBD1 (6 bases). The CDR3 runs to 14 residues. The V end was cut by 2 bases, the J end by 3 bases, with 11 bases between. CDR1 SGDLS and CDR2 YYNGEE come from the germline V gene. The CDR3 sequence is CASSVGAMDTEAFF. The CDR3 DNA is TGTGCCAGCAGCGTGGGGGCCATGGACACTGAAGCTTTCTTT.

The V and J genes are TRBV2 and TRBJ2-1; D is perhaps TRBD2 (5 bases). Trimming took off 2 bases at V and 7 bases at J, with 18 bases between the two ends. The CDR3 is 16 residues long. In germline, CDR1 is SNHLY, CDR2 FYNNEI. In DNA form, the CDR3 reads TGTGCCAGCAGTGAACTAGCAAATCCCCCTCGGAATGAGCAGTTCTTC. Its protein product is CASSELANPPRNEQFF.

The count of this clone is one. The chain is built from TRBV5-4 and TRBJ1-2, with 7 positions matching TRBD1. The CDR3 runs 15 residues. CDR1 is SGHNT and CDR2 is YYREEE in the germline V gene (reference sequence). The V gene end was trimmed by 4 bases and the J gene end by 0 bases; junction bases not matched to a gene: 6. CDR3 in DNA: TGTGCCAGCAGCACACCCGGACAGGCTAACTATGGCTACACCTTC. Amino acids: CASSTPGQANYGYTF.

This clone was seen a handful of times. The chain recombines TRBV7-8 with TRBJ2-5; D gene uncertain. The CDR3 contains 11 residues. V was shortened by 0 bases and J by 8 bases, with 4 bases between the two germline ends. Germline CDR1 and CDR2: SGHVS and FQNEAQ. CDR3 sequence reads: CASSLAGTQYF. CDR3 coding DNA: TGTGCCAGCAGCTTAGCGGGAACCCAGTACTTC.

This clone came up a few times. This same CDR3 is encoded by further DNA sequences in the sample. V usage is TRBV4-2 and J usage is TRBJ1-1, with 7 bases aligning to TRBD1. V was clipped by 1 base and J by 4 bases; unmatched bases: 3. Germline V gene data show CDR1 as LGHNA and CDR2 as YNFKEQ. CDR3 size: 14 residues. Here the CDR3 reads CASSQGTGLTEAFF. CDR3 sequence (DNA): TGTGCCAGCAGCCAAGGGACAGGACTCACTGAAGCTTTCTTT.

This sequence joins TRBV5-1 and TRBJ1-2; D is undetermined. The ends were cut back, 1 base at V and 6 bases at J, with 10 bases in the middle. The CDR3 length is 13 residues. Germline V CDR1 and CDR2: SGHRS, YFSETQ. The CDR3 DNA reads TGCGCCAGCAGCTTGACAGCTACAAATGGCTACACCTTC. Its protein product is CASSLTATNGYTF.

This clone appeared once. The chain combines TRBV7-2 with TRBJ2-7; the D gene is possibly TRBD2 (5 bases). Germline V gene lookup returns CDR1 SGHTA and CDR2 FQGNSA. The CDR3 sequence is 17 residues long. With 5 bases removed from V and 1 base from J, the gap between germline ends came to 21 bases. CDR3 sequence (DNA): TGTGCCAGCAGCGCCCGTTCCCGCGGAGGACGTTCCTACGAGCAGTACTTC. This codes for CASSARSRGGRSYEQYF.